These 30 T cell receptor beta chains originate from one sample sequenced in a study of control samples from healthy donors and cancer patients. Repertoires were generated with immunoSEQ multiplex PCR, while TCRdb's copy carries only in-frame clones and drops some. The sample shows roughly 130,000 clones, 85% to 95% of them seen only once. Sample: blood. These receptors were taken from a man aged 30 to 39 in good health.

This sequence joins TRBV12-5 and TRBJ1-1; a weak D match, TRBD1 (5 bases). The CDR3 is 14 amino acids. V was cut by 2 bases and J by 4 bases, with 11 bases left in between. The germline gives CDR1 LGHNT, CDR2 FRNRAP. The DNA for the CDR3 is TGTGCTAGTGGTTTGTCACGGGGGGGCACTGAAGCTTTCTTT. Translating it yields CASGLSRGGTEAFF. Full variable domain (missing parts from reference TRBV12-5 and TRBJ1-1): DARVTQTPRHKVTEMGQEVTMRCQPILGHNTVFWYRQTMMQGLELLAYFRNRAPLDDSGMPKDRFSAEMPDATLATLKIQPSEPRDSAVYFCASGLSRGGTEAFFGQGTRLTVV.

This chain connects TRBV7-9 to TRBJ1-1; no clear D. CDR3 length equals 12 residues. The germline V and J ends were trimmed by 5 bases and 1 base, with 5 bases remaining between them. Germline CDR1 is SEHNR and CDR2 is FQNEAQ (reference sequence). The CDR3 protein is CASSVGNTEAFF. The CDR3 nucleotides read TGTGCCAGCAGCGTGGGGAACACTGAAGCTTTCTTT.

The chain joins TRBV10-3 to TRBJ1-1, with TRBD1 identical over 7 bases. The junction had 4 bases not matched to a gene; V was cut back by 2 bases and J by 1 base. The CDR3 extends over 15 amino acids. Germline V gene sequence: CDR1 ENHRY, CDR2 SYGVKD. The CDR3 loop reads CAISEGGTANTEAFF. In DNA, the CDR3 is TGTGCCATCAGTGAGGGAGGGACAGCGAACACTGAAGCTTTCTTT.

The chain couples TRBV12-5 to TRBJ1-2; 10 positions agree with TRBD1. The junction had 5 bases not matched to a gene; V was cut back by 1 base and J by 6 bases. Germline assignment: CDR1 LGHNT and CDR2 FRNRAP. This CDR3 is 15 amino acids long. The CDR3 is CASGLAFDRGHGYTF. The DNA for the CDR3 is TGTGCTAGTGGTTTGGCATTTGACAGGGGGCATGGCTACACCTTC. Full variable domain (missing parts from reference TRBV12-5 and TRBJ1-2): DARVTQTPRHKVTEMGQEVTMRCQPILGHNTVFWYRQTMMQGLELLAYFRNRAPLDDSGMPKDRFSAEMPDATLATLKIQPSEPRDSAVYFCASGLAFDRGHGYTFGSGTRLTVV.

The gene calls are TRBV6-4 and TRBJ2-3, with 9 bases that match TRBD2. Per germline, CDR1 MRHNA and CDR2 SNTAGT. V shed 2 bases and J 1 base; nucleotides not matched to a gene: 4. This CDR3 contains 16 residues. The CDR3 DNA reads TGTGCCAGCAGTGACCAAATAGCGGGGGGCACAGATACGCAGTATTTT. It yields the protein CASSDQIAGGTDTQYF.

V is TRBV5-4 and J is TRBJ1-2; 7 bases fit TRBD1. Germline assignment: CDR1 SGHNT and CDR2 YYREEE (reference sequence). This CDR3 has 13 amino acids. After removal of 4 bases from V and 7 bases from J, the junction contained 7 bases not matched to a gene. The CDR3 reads CASSLGGAGGYTF. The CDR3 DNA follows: TGTGCCAGCAGCCTAGGGGGCGCGGGTGGCTACACCTTC.

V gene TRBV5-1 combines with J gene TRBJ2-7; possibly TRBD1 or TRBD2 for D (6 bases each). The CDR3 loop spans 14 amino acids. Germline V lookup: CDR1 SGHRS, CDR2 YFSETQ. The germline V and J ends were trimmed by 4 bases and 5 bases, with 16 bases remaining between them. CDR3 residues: CASSPRKGGDEQYF. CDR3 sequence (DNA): TGCGCCAGCAGCCCCCGAAAGGGGGGAGACGAGCAGTACTTC.

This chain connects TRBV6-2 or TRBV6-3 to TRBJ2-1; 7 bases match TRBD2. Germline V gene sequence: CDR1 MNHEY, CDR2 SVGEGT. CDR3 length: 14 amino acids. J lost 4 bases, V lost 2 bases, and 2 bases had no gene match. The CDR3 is CASSYASGYNEQFF. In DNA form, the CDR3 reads TGTGCCAGCAGTTACGCTAGCGGATACAATGAGCAGTTCTTC.

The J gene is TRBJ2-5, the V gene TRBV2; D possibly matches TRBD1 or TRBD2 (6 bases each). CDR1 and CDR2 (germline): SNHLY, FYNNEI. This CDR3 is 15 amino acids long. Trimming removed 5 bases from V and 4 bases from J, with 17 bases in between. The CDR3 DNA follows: TGTGCCAGCAGTCCCCCTGGGGGGCGCGGAGAGACCCAGTACTTC. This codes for CASSPPGGRGETQYF.

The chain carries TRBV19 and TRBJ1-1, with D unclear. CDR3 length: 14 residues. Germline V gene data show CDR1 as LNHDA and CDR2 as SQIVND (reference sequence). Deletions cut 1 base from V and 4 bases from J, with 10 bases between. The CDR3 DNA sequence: TGTGCCAGTAGTATAGGGTTCCCACCCACTGAAGCTTTCTTT. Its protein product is CASSIGFPPTEAFF.

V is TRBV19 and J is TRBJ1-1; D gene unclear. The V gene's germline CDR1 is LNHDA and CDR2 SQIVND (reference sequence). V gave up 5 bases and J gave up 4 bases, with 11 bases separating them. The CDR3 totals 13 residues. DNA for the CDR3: TGTGCCAGTAGTCTCGGGTCTGGCACTGAAGCTTTCTTT. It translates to CASSLGSGTEAFF.

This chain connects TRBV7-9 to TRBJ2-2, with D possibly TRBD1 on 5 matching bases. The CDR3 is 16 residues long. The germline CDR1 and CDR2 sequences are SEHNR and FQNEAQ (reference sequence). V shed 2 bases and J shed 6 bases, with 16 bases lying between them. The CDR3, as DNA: TGTGCCAGCAGCTTACCCCAGGGTTATGCCGCCGGGGAGCTGTTTTTT. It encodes CASSLPQGYAAGELFF.

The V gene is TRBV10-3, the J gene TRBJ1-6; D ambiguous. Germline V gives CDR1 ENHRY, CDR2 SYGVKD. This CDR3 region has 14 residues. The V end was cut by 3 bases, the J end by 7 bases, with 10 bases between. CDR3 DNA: TGTGCCATCAGTGACCCCACGGTAAATTCACCCCTCCACTTT. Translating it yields CAISDPTVNSPLHF.

This chain's CDR3 is CASSPIRGGAGGYTF. The CDR3 DNA sequence: TGTGCCAGCAGCCCCATCCGGGGAGGGGCGGGGGGCTACACCTTC. The genes are TRBV3-1 (or the pseudogene TRBV3-2) and TRBJ1-2; a possible D gene is TRBD1 (5 bases). CDR3 length: 15 amino acids. Germline V lookup: CDR1 LGHDT, CDR2 YNNKEL (reference sequence). The V end lost 4 bases, the J end lost 8 bases, and 20 bases lay between the germline ends.

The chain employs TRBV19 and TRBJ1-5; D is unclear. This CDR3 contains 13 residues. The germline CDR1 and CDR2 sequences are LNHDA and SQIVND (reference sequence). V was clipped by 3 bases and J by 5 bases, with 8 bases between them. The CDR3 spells CASSIPPYQPQHF. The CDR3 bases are TGTGCCAGTAGTATCCCCCCTTATCAGCCCCAGCATTTT. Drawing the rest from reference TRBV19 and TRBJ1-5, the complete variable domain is DGGITQSPKYLFRKEGQNVTLSCEQNLNHDAMYWYRQDPGQGLRLIYYSQIVNDFQKGDIAEGYSVSREKKESFPLTVTSAQKNPTAFYLCASSIPPYQPQHFGDGTRLSIL.

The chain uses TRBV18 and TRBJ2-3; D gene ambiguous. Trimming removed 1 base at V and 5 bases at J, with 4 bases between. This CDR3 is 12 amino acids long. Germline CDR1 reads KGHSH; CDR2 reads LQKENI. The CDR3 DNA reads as TGTGCCAGCTCACCACGCGAAGATACGCAGTATTTT. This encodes CASSPREDTQYF.

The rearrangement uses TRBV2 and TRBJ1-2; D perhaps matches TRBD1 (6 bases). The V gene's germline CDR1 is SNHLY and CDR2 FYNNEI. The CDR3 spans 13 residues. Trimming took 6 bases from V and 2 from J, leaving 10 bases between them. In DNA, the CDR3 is TGTGCCAGCAGGAGGGACAAGAACTATGGCTACACCTTC. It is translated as CASRRDKNYGYTF. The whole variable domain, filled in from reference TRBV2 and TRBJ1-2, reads EPEVTQTPSHQVTQMGQEVILRCVPISNHLYFYWYRQILGQKVEFLVSFYNNEISEKSEIFDDQFSVERPDGSNFTLKIRSTKLEDSAMYFCASRRDKNYGYTFGSGTRLTVV.

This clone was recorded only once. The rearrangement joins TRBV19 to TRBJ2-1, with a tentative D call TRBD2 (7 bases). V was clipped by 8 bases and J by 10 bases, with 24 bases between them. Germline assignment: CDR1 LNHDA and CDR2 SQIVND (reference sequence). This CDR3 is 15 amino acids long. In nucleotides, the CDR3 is TGTGCCAGTGGATGGGGGGGCTTCACCTCTGGAGAGCAGTTCTTC. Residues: CASGWGGFTSGEQFF.

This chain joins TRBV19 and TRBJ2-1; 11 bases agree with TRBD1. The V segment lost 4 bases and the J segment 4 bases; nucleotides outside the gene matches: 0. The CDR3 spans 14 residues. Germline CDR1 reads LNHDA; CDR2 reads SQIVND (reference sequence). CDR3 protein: CASSRDRGYNEQFF. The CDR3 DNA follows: TGTGCCAGTAGTAGGGACAGGGGGTACAATGAGCAGTTCTTC.

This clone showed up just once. DNA for the CDR3: TGTGCCAGCTCACCACCCTCACAAAACATTCAGTACTTC. Amino acid sequence: CASSPPSQNIQYF. V gene TRBV18 combines with J gene TRBJ2-4; D unresolved. Germline CDR1 and CDR2: KGHSH and LQKENI. This CDR3 has 13 amino acids. V lost 0 bases and J lost 5, with 5 bases in between.

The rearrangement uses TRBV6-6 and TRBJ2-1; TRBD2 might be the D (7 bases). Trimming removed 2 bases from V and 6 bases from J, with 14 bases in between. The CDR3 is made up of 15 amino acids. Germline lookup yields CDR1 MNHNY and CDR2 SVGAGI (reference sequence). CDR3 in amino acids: CASSYLGGPLNEQFF. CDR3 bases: TGTGCCAGCAGTTACCTGGGGGGGCCTCTCAATGAGCAGTTCTTC.

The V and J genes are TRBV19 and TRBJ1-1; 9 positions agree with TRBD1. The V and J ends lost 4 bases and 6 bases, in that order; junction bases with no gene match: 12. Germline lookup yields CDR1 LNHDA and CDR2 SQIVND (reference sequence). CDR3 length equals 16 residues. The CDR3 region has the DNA TGTGCCAGTAGTACACTACCGGGACAGGGATTGGCTGAAGCTTTCTTT. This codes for CASSTLPGQGLAEAFF.

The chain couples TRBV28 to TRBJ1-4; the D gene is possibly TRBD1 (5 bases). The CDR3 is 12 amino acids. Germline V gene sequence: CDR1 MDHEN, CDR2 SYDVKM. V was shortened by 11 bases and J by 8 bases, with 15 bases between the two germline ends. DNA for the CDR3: TGTGCCGCGGGGACGGGGGTAGAAAAACTGTTTTTT. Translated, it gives CAAGTGVEKLFF.

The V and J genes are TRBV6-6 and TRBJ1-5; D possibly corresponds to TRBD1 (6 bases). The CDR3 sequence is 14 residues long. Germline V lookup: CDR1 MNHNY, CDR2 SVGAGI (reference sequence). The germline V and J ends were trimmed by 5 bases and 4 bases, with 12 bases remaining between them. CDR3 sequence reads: CASSDRDINQPQHF. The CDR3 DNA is TGTGCCAGCAGTGACCGGGACATTAATCAGCCCCAGCATTTT.

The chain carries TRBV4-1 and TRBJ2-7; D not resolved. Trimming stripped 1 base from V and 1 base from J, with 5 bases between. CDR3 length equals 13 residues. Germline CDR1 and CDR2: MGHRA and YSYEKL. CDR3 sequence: CASSQGGSYEQYF. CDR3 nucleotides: TGCGCCAGCAGCCAAGGGGGATCCTACGAGCAGTACTTC.

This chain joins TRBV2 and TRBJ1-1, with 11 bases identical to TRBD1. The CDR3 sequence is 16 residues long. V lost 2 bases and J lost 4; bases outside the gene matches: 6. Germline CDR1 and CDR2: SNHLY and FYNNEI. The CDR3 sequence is CASSERPGTGGTEAFF. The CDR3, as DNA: TGTGCCAGCAGTGAAAGGCCCGGGACAGGGGGCACTGAAGCTTTCTTT.

The CDR3 spells CATSRGNEQFF. Written as DNA, the CDR3 is TGTGCCACCAGCAGAGGGAATGAGCAGTTCTTC. The gene calls are TRBV15 and TRBJ2-1, with D unclear. V was cut by 1 base and J by 7 bases, with 2 bases left in between. The CDR3 is made up of 11 amino acids. Germline loops: CDR1 LNHNV, CDR2 YYDKDF (reference sequence).

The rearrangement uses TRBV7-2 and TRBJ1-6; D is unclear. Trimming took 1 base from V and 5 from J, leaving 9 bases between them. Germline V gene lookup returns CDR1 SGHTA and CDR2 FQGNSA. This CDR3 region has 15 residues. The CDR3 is CASSLEGLNNSPLHF. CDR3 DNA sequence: TGTGCCAGCAGCTTAGAAGGGTTGAATAATTCACCCCTCCACTTT.

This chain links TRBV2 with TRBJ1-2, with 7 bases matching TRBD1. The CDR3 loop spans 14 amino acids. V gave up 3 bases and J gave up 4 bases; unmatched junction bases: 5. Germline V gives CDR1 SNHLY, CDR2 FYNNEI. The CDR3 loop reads CASSEWTGGYGYTF. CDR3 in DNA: TGTGCCAGCAGTGAGTGGACAGGAGGCTATGGCTACACCTTC.

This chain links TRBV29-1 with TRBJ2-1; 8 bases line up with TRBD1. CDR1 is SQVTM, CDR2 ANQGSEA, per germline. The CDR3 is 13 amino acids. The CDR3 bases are TGCAGGGCAGGGGGCAGCTCCTACAATGAGCAGTTCTTC. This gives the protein CRAGGSSYNEQFF.